Below, 23 T cell receptor beta chains from the same sample are listed, as sequenced in a study of shared clonotypes between healthy human individuals. Assay: immunoSEQ multiplex PCR; the TCRdb copy retains only in-frame clones and omits some. The data hold about 1,800,000 clones, with just under 95% observed a single time. Naivety among CD8 cells was defined by CD45RO negativity and positive CCR7 selection, thereby excluding terminally differentiated effector memory CD45RA+ cells. Sequenced: naive CD8+ T cells sorted from blood. The receptors come from a man in his late teens or twenties in good health.

This clone was picked up one time. V is TRBV25-1 and J is TRBJ1-2, with TRBD1 as a possible D gene (6 bases). Germline CDR1 MGHDK, CDR2 SYGVNS. This CDR3 spans 13 amino acids. The V gene lost 3 bases and the J gene lost 3 bases, with 8 bases spanning the gap. CDR3 in amino acids: CASSDTGYYGYTF. The CDR3 DNA reads as TGTGCCAGCAGTGACACAGGGTACTATGGCTACACCTTC.

The chain carries TRBV7-9 and TRBJ2-1; either TRBD1 or TRBD2 may fit D (5 bases each). The CDR3 covers 17 residues. CDR1 and CDR2 from the germline V gene are SEHNR and FQNEAQ (reference sequence). V was clipped by 5 bases and J by 1 base, with 18 bases between them. CDR3 sequence: CASSPRAGTQSYNEQFF. The DNA of the CDR3 is TGTGCCAGCAGCCCCCGGGCCGGGACCCAATCCTACAATGAGCAGTTCTTC.

The gene calls are TRBV27 and TRBJ2-1; D uncertain. This CDR3 has 13 amino acids. Germline V gene data show CDR1 as MNHEY and CDR2 as SMNVEV (reference sequence). V was trimmed by 4 bases and J by 5 bases, leaving 9 bases between them. The CDR3 DNA reads TGTGCCAGCAGTTCCCTACTCGACAATGAGCAGTTCTTC. This sequence encodes CASSSLLDNEQFF.

The chain combines TRBV14 with TRBJ1-2; TRBD1 matches 8 bases. Germline V lookup: CDR1 SGHDN, CDR2 FVKESK. The CDR3 runs to 15 residues. Trimming at V came to 0 bases and at J to 4 bases, leaving 4 bases not matched to a gene. The CDR3 sequence: CASSQEAGGVYGYTF. In DNA form, the CDR3 reads TGTGCCAGCAGCCAAGAAGCAGGGGGCGTCTATGGCTACACCTTC.

The rearrangement joins TRBV5-5 to TRBJ2-7; D is unresolved. V lost 0 bases, J lost 6 bases, and 13 bases lay in between. This CDR3 region has 14 residues. Germline V gene data show CDR1 as SGHKS and CDR2 as YYEKEE (reference sequence). The CDR3 nucleotides read TGTGCCAGCAGCTTGGACCCGTCTCTCGCCGAGCAGTACTTC. Translating gives CASSLDPSLAEQYF.

The chain's CDR3 is CSALQGDTGELFF. CDR3 DNA: TGCAGCGCATTACAGGGGGACACCGGGGAGCTGTTTTTT. The chain couples TRBV29-1 to TRBJ2-2, with 8 bases identical to TRBD1. The CDR3 has 13 residues. The V and J ends lost 7 bases and 3 bases, in that order; junction bases with no gene match: 4. Germline lookup yields CDR1 SQVTM and CDR2 ANQGSEA.

The chain uses TRBV27 and TRBJ2-3; tentatively, D is TRBD2 (6 bases). CDR1 is MNHEY and CDR2 is SMNVEV in the germline V gene (reference sequence). The CDR3 sequence is 17 residues long. Trimming cost V 3 bases and J 0 bases, with 16 bases left between them. The CDR3 loop is CASSFLAPGGSTDTQYF. The CDR3 DNA sequence: TGTGCCAGCAGTTTTCTGGCCCCCGGGGGTAGCACAGATACGCAGTATTTT.

The rearrangement links TRBV10-2 to TRBJ1-4; no reliable D call. The CDR3 has 12 amino acids. V lost 3 bases and J 11 bases, leaving 10 bases between the germline ends. Germline CDR1 reads WSHSY; CDR2 reads SAAADI. As DNA, the CDR3 is TGCGCCAGCAGTGAACCCCAGTTGAAACTGTTTTTT. It encodes CASSEPQLKLFF.

This clone has just one count. Distinct nucleotide sequences in the sample also encode this CDR3. This chain links TRBV7-9 with TRBJ2-1; 8 bases line up with TRBD1. This CDR3 has 15 amino acids. J was trimmed by 4 bases and V by 0 bases; bases with no gene match: 2. CDR1 and CDR2 from the germline V gene are SEHNR and FQNEAQ (reference sequence). CDR3 sequence (DNA): TGTGCCAGCAGCTTAGCCCAGGGGGCTTACAATGAGCAGTTCTTC. Translation gives CASSLAQGAYNEQFF.

This clone was recorded only once. The chain uses TRBV2 and TRBJ2-2; D ambiguous. Trimming stripped 2 bases from V and 1 base from J, with 11 bases between. CDR3 length: 16 residues. Germline V gene data show CDR1 as SNHLY and CDR2 as FYNNEI. CDR3 region: CASSEFAEMNTGELFF. CDR3 nucleotide sequence: TGTGCCAGCAGTGAATTCGCAGAAATGAACACCGGGGAGCTGTTTTTT.

In DNA, the CDR3 is TGTGCCAGCAGCTTAGGTCAAGGAACCATCACAACCGGGGAGCTGTTTTTT. The encoded protein is CASSLGQGTITTGELFF. V is TRBV7-8 and J is TRBJ2-2, with D hard to call. V gave up 1 base and J gave up 5 bases, with 17 bases separating them. Germline CDR1 reads SGHVS; CDR2 reads FQNEAQ. The CDR3 extends over 17 amino acids.

The chain links TRBV19 to TRBJ1-2; possible D gene TRBD1, 5 bases. With 8 bases removed from V and 8 bases from J, the gap between germline ends came to 21 bases. The CDR3 has 14 amino acids. Looked up from germline, CDR1 is LNHDA and CDR2 is SQIVND (reference sequence). For the CDR3, the DNA is TGTGCCAGTCGTCTCAGGGACGGAGGTTACGGCTACACCTTC. Translation gives CASRLRDGGYGYTF.

The chain has TRBV7-2 and TRBJ2-3; 13 bases align to TRBD2. The CDR3 length is 18 residues. The germline CDR1 and CDR2 sequences are SGHTA and FQGNSA. V shed 3 bases and J 5 bases; nucleotides not matched to a gene: 11. The CDR3 loop is CASSLGVRWTSGGDTQYF. As DNA, the CDR3 is TGTGCCAGCAGCTTGGGGGTTCGCTGGACTAGCGGGGGAGATACGCAGTATTTT.

This rearrangement joins TRBV4-1 to TRBJ2-3, with 11 bases matching TRBD2. Looked up from germline, CDR1 is MGHRA and CDR2 is YSYEKL. The length of the CDR3 is 15 residues. J gave up 2 bases and V 9 bases, and 7 bases lay outside the gene matches. The CDR3 is CASSRLAGSTDTQYF. CDR3 DNA sequence: TGCGCCAGTAGTCGACTAGCGGGATCCACAGATACGCAGTATTTT.

A word on this clone: Other nucleotide sequences from this sample produce the same CDR3. This rearrangement joins TRBV9 to TRBJ1-5; D gene unclear. The CDR3 totals 14 residues. Per the germline V gene, CDR1 is SGDLS and CDR2 is YYNGEE. V dropped 4 bases and J dropped 0 bases, with 8 bases sitting between them. The CDR3 here is CASSPGGSNQPQHF. The CDR3 DNA sequence: TGTGCCAGCAGCCCTGGAGGTAGCAATCAGCCCCAGCATTTT.

This chain joins TRBV5-6 and TRBJ2-7; TRBD1 might be the D (5 bases). This CDR3 region has 13 residues. V lost 0 bases, J lost 6 bases, and 10 bases lay in between. Germline V gene sequence: CDR1 SGHDT, CDR2 YYEEEE. The DNA of the CDR3 is TGTGCCAGCAGCTTGGAGGGGTCGTCCGAGCAGTACTTC. Translation gives CASSLEGSSEQYF.

The V call is TRBV4-1, the J call TRBJ2-7; unclear D gene. Between the trimmed V and J ends, which lost 1 base and 0 bases, there was a span of 10 bases. In germline, CDR1 is MGHRA, CDR2 YSYEKL. This CDR3 has 15 amino acids. This CDR3 is CASSQVALSSYEQYF. For the CDR3, the DNA is TGCGCCAGCAGCCAAGTTGCGTTATCCTCCTACGAGCAGTACTTC.

The rearrangement links TRBV15 to TRBJ2-1, with TRBD2 as a possible D gene (5 bases). From germline, CDR1 is LNHNV and CDR2 YYDKDF (reference sequence). This CDR3 region has 15 residues. Trimming stripped 3 bases from V and 1 base from J, with 10 bases between. The CDR3 loop is CATSRGDYSYNEQFF. The CDR3 nucleotides are TGTGCCACCAGCAGGGGCGACTATTCCTACAATGAGCAGTTCTTC.

V gene TRBV6-5 combines with J gene TRBJ2-3, with a weak D call TRBD2 (5 bases). The CDR3 extends over 14 amino acids. V lost 6 bases, J lost 2 bases, and 12 bases lay in between. CDR1 and CDR2 from the germline V gene are MNHEY and SVGAGI. Here the CDR3 reads CASSPSGITDTQYF. In DNA form, the CDR3 reads TGTGCCAGCAGCCCTTCGGGGATCACAGATACGCAGTATTTT.

In regard to this clone: Within the sample, other DNA sequences also encode this same CDR3. The CDR3 protein is CASSLRAGVYNEQFF. In DNA form, the CDR3 reads TGTGCCAGCAGCTTAAGGGCAGGGGTATACAATGAGCAGTTCTTC. The chain employs TRBV7-9 and TRBJ2-1, with D maybe TRBD1 (6 bases). The germline gives CDR1 SEHNR, CDR2 FQNEAQ (reference sequence). V was shortened by 2 bases and J by 4 bases, with 12 bases between the two germline ends. The CDR3 spans 15 residues. Full variable domain (missing parts from reference TRBV7-9 and TRBJ2-1): DTGVSQNPRHKITKRGQNVTFRCDPISEHNRLYWYRQTLGQGPEFLTYFQNEAQLEKSRLLSDRFSAERPKGSFSTLEIQRTEQGDSAMYLCASSLRAGVYNEQFFGPGTRLTVL.

The chain joins TRBV7-9 to TRBJ2-5; 7 bases are a match to TRBD2. CDR1 SEHNR and CDR2 FQNEAQ come from the germline V gene (reference sequence). The CDR3 is made up of 16 amino acids. J lost 1 base, V lost 2 bases, and 7 bases had no gene match. The CDR3: CASSLMAGESQETQYF. CDR3 nucleotide sequence: TGTGCCAGCAGCTTAATGGCGGGGGAGTCCCAAGAGACCCAGTACTTC.

The chain is built from TRBV7-9 and TRBJ1-1; D uncertain. CDR3 length: 13 residues. CDR1 and CDR2 from the germline V gene are SEHNR and FQNEAQ (reference sequence). Trimming left V 6 bases short and J 4 bases short, with 12 bases between. CDR3 sequence reads: CASRLEDPTEAFF. The DNA of the CDR3 is TGTGCCAGCAGACTGGAGGACCCCACTGAAGCTTTCTTT. Full variable domain (outside the CDR3, taken from reference TRBV7-9 and TRBJ1-1): DTGVSQNPRHKITKRGQNVTFRCDPISEHNRLYWYRQTLGQGPEFLTYFQNEAQLEKSRLLSDRFSAERPKGSFSTLEIQRTEQGDSAMYLCASRLEDPTEAFFGQGTRLTVV.

The chain combines TRBV5-4 with TRBJ2-3; 11 nucleotides align to TRBD2. Unmatched junction bases numbered 5, after V lost 4 bases and J lost 4 bases. The CDR3 has 15 amino acids. Germline V gene data show CDR1 as SGHNT and CDR2 as YYREEE (reference sequence). CDR3: CASSISGGAADTQYF. As DNA, the CDR3 is TGTGCCAGCAGCATTAGCGGGGGGGCCGCAGATACGCAGTATTTT. Variable domain in full (rest from reference TRBV5-4 and TRBJ2-3): ETGVTQSPTHLIKTRGQQVTLRCSSQSGHNTVSWYQQALGQGPQFIFQYYREEENGRGNFPPRFSGLQFPNYSSELNVNALELDDSALYLCASSISGGAADTQYFGPGTRLTVL.